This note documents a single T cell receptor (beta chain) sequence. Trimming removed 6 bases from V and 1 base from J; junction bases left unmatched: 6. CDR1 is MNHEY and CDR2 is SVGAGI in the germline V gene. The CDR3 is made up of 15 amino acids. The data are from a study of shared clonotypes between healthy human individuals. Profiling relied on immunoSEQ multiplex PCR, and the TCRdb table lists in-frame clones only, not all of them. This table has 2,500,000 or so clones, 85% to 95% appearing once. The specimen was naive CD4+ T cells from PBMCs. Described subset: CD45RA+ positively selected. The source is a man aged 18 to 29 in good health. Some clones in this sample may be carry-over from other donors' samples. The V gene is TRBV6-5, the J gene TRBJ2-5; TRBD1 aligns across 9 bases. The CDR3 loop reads CASSARDRAQETQYF. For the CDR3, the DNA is TGTGCCAGCAGCGCCCGGGACAGGGCCCAAGAGACCCAGTACTTC.